This paragraph covers one T cell receptor (beta chain) sequence. The sample comes from a study of blood T cell repertoires in COVID-19. Turning to the study itself: Spain, Italy and the United States supplied samples that represented acute and convalescent COVID-19. Sample material is recorded as cDNA or gDNA derived from T cells, B-cell-depleted T cells, or PBMCs.

In the original processing: By means of reference gene primer amplification, nucleated cell counts were estimated. TCRdb's copy holds only in-frame clones and misses some; the assay was immunoSEQ multiplex PCR. V, J and clone size reflect that table, while D and trimming were determined from the DNA. The sample lists over 100,000 clones, approximately 80% occurring once. Germline lookup yields CDR1 SEHNR and CDR2 FQNEAQ (reference sequence). This CDR3 contains 14 residues. V was clipped by 5 bases and J by 1 base, with 12 bases between them. This receptor was identified in a man between 60 and 75 years old with active or convalescent COVID-19. This chain links TRBV7-9 with TRBJ2-7; tentatively, D is TRBD2 (6 bases). The specimen was peripheral blood. CDR3 bases: TGTGCCAGCAGCCCACGGGAGCGGTCCTACGAGCAGTACGTC. Translation: CASSPRERSYEQYV.